This T cell receptor beta chain originates from a study of blood T cell repertoires in COVID-19. Turning to the study itself: Some COVID-19 samples were acute and others convalescent; all came from the United States, Italy and Spain. The analysed material was cDNA or gDNA that came from T cells, B-cell-depleted T cells, or PBMCs.

Original processing notes: Nucleated cell number was recorded as an estimate derived from reference gene primer amplification. Assay used: immunoSEQ multiplex PCR; TCRdb lists only in-frame clones, some missing. The DNA gave D and trimming, while V, J and clone size come from that table. The sample carries approximately 96,000 clones, 85% to 95% recorded once. There are 19 residues in the CDR3. The specimen was peripheral blood. The chain joins TRBV21-1 to TRBJ2-7; TRBD1 is the table's D call, not checked against the DNA. TRBV21-1 is reported as a pseudogene. This clonotype was sampled from a man aged 60 to 69 with acute or convalescent COVID-19. The CDR3, as DNA: TGTGCCAGCAGCAAAGCGCGCGGTAAATTGGGGACAGGACGCTACGAGCAGTACTTC. It specifies CASSKARGKLGTGRYEQYF.